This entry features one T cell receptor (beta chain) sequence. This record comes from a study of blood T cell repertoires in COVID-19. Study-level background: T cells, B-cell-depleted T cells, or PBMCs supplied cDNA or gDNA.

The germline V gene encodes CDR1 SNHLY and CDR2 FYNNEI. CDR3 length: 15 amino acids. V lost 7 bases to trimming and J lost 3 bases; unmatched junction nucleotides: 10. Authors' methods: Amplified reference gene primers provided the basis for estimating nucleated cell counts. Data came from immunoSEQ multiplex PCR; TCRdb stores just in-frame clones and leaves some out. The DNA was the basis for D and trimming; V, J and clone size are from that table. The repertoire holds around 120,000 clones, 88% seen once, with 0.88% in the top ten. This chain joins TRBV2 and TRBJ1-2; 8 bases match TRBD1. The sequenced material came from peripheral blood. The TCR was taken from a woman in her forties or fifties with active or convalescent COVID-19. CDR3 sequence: CASMGGQVGDYGYTF. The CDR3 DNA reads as TGTGCCAGCATGGGGGGACAGGTGGGCGACTATGGCTACACCTTC.